This entry lists 26 T cell receptor beta chains sequenced from one sample in a study of beta chain features in type 1 diabetes. What was sequenced were expressed TCRB transcripts, since all of the isolated RNA had been reverse transcribed. Assay: immunoSEQ multiplex PCR; the TCRdb copy retains only in-frame clones and omits some. The table lists approximately 120,000 clones, roughly 40% of them singletons. Source material: stem cell memory CD4+ T cells from blood. These receptor sequences come from a young woman in good health.

This clone came up a few times. The chain links TRBV23-1 to TRBJ2-5, with D possibly matching TRBD2 (5 bases). TRBV23-1 is an open reading frame whose function is uncertain. Trimming removed 0 bases from V and 0 bases from J, with 20 bases in between. The length of the CDR3 is 19 residues. This CDR3 is CASSQSGPTIDYHQETQYF. In nucleotides, the CDR3 is TGCGCCAGCAGTCAATCGGGCCCGACGATCGACTACCACCAAGAGACCCAGTACTTC.

The chain employs TRBV5-6 and TRBJ2-2; D is perhaps TRBD2 (6 bases). Germline assignment: CDR1 SGHDT and CDR2 YYEEEE. The CDR3 is 13 amino acids. V was cut by 6 bases and J by 8 bases, with 14 bases left in between. CDR3 nucleotide sequence: TGTGCCAGCAACCCGGGACTCCGTGGGGAGCTGTTTTTT. It specifies CASNPGLRGELFF.

This chain connects TRBV5-1 to TRBJ2-5; tentative D call: TRBD1 (5 bases). CDR3 length: 12 residues. From germline, CDR1 is SGHRS and CDR2 YFSETQ. V gave up 4 bases and J gave up 2 bases, with 6 bases separating them. The DNA of the CDR3 is TGCGCCAGCAGCAAGGGGCAAGAGACCCAGTACTTC. As protein: CASSKGQETQYF.

This clone turned up a few times. The CDR3 sequence is CASSVMGLAGHYNEQFF. The CDR3 nucleotides read TGTGCCAGCAGTGTAATGGGACTAGCGGGACACTACAATGAGCAGTTCTTC. The chain couples TRBV6-4 to TRBJ2-1; 13 bases match TRBD2. This CDR3 spans 17 amino acids. Germline lookup yields CDR1 MRHNA and CDR2 SNTAGT. V dropped 4 bases and J dropped 3; count of bases not matched to a gene: 6.

The chain carries TRBV27 and TRBJ1-4, with a tentative D call TRBD1 (6 bases). This CDR3 is built from 14 residues. CDR1 is MNHEY, CDR2 SMNVEV, per germline (reference sequence). V gave up 8 bases and J gave up 8 bases, with 18 bases separating them. The CDR3 DNA is TGTGCCAGCGGCACCCCAGGGGTCCGAGAAAAACTGTTTTTT. Its translation is CASGTPGVREKLFF.

The chain uses TRBV4-2 and TRBJ2-6; D not certain. CDR1 is LGHNA, CDR2 YNFKEQ, per germline. There are 15 residues in the CDR3. V was clipped by 3 bases and J by 2 bases, with 8 bases between them. Here the CDR3 DNA reads TGTGCCAGCAGCCATGCCAGAACTGGGGCCAACGTCCTGACTTTC. This sequence encodes CASSHARTGANVLTF.

This clone was detected only a few times. V gene TRBV7-9 combines with J gene TRBJ1-1; possible D gene TRBD1, 5 bases. CDR1 and CDR2 (germline): SEHNR, FQNEAQ (reference sequence). The CDR3 is 13 amino acids. The V gene lost 5 bases and the J gene lost 5 bases, with 12 bases spanning the gap. The CDR3 nucleotides are TGTGCCAGCAGCCCGGGGGTTTGGACTGAAGCTTTCTTT. Translation: CASSPGVWTEAFF.

This clone was seen a few times. The rearrangement links TRBV28 to TRBJ2-4; tentative D call: TRBD1 (5 bases). The CDR3 covers 11 residues. Trimming left V 3 bases short and J 15 bases short, with 12 bases between. Germline V CDR1 and CDR2: MDHEN, SYDVKM. Here the CDR3 reads CASSLQGIRYF. The CDR3 DNA is TGTGCCAGCAGTTTGCAGGGAATAAGGTACTTC.

This chain uses TRBV5-4 with TRBJ1-1; 8 nucleotides match TRBD1. The CDR3 totals 16 residues. Germline CDR1 and CDR2: SGHNT and YYREEE (reference sequence). Unmatched junction bases numbered 6, after V lost 1 base and J lost 1 base. CDR3 in amino acids: CASSLKWTGPNTEAFF. The CDR3 coding sequence is TGTGCCAGCAGCTTGAAATGGACAGGGCCGAACACTGAAGCTTTCTTT.

This clone was observed a few times. This chain joins TRBV7-9 and TRBJ2-3, with TRBD2 matching over 7 bases. The ends lost 7 bases at V and 4 bases at J; junction bases unmatched: 5. CDR1 SEHNR and CDR2 FQNEAQ come from the germline V gene (reference sequence). The CDR3 spans 13 residues. CDR3 sequence (DNA): TGTGCCAGCATCATAGCGGGCCCAGATACGCAGTATTTT. Protein product: CASIIAGPDTQYF.

This chain uses TRBV4-2 with TRBJ2-1; 10 nucleotides match TRBD2. Germline V lookup: CDR1 LGHNA, CDR2 YNFKEQ. There are 18 residues in the CDR3. V shed 2 bases and J 2 bases; nucleotides not matched to a gene: 9. The DNA of the CDR3 is TGTGCCAGCAGCCAACCACTAAGCGGGAGGGGCACCTACAATGAGCAGTTCTTC. Translating it yields CASSQPLSGRGTYNEQFF.

The chain employs TRBV18 and TRBJ2-1, with D unclear. Germline loops: CDR1 KGHSH, CDR2 LQKENI. The CDR3 covers 14 residues. The V gene lost 3 bases and the J gene lost 5 bases, with 11 bases spanning the gap. CDR3 sequence: CASSPAGVHNEQFF. In nucleotides, the CDR3 is TGTGCCAGCTCACCGGCCGGAGTCCACAATGAGCAGTTCTTC.

The chain carries TRBV7-9 and TRBJ1-2, with D uncertain. The CDR3 is made up of 12 amino acids. Looked up from germline, CDR1 is SEHNR and CDR2 is FQNEAQ (reference sequence). Deletions cut 2 bases from V and 6 bases from J, with 7 bases between. The CDR3 DNA reads as TGTGCCAGCAGCTTAACCACAGATGGCTACACCTTC. Amino acids: CASSLTTDGYTF.

This chain connects TRBV30 to TRBJ1-3; D is undetermined. Germline-derived CDR1 and CDR2 are GTSNPN and SVGIG (reference sequence). Trimming removed 0 bases from V and 0 bases from J, with 6 bases in between. The CDR3 runs 14 residues. DNA for the CDR3: TGTGCCTGGAGTGTATTAGTCTCTGGAAACACCATATATTTT. Its translation is CAWSVLVSGNTIYF. The full variable domain, with the rest looked up from reference TRBV30 and TRBJ1-3, is SQTIHQWPATLVQPVGSPLSLECTVEGTSNPNLYWYRQAAGRGLQLLFYSVGIGQISSEVPQNLSASRPQDRQFILSSKKLLLSDSGFYLCAWSVLVSGNTIYFGEGSWLTVV.

The chain employs TRBV7-9 and TRBJ1-1; 7 nucleotides align to TRBD1. J lost 1 base, V lost 5 bases, and 4 bases had no gene match. CDR1 and CDR2 (germline): SEHNR, FQNEAQ (reference sequence). CDR3 size: 14 residues. This CDR3 is CASSQRQGNTEAFF. CDR3 nucleotides: TGTGCCAGCAGCCAGAGACAGGGGAACACTGAAGCTTTCTTT.

V usage is TRBV18 and J usage is TRBJ2-7, with D hard to call. The ends were cut back, 3 bases at V and 6 bases at J, with 15 bases in the middle. This CDR3 comprises 14 residues. Per the germline V gene, CDR1 is KGHSH and CDR2 is LQKENI. This chain's CDR3 is CASSPTSGVREQYF. Written as DNA, the CDR3 is TGTGCCAGCTCACCTACGTCGGGTGTGCGCGAGCAGTACTTC.

This rearrangement joins TRBV7-2 to TRBJ2-3; D perhaps matches TRBD2 (6 bases). The germline V gene encodes CDR1 SGHTA and CDR2 FQGNSA. V was shortened by 8 bases and J by 0 bases, with 15 bases between the two germline ends. The CDR3 has 15 residues. CDR3: CASRSGPLSTDTQYF. The CDR3 DNA sequence: TGTGCCAGCCGGAGCGGGCCCCTTAGCACAGATACGCAGTATTTT.

This clone has a handful of counts. The chain is built from TRBV5-1 and TRBJ1-2; the D is unclear. Between the trimmed V and J ends, which lost 3 bases and 2 bases, there was a span of 2 bases. This CDR3 comprises 11 residues. Germline CDR1 is SGHRS and CDR2 is YFSETQ. The CDR3 region has the DNA TGCGCCAGCAGCTCGAACTATGGCTACACCTTC. This gives the protein CASSSNYGYTF.

This chain uses TRBV5-1 with TRBJ2-1; 9 nucleotides line up with TRBD2. This CDR3 is 15 amino acids long. Germline CDR1 reads SGHRS; CDR2 reads YFSETQ. V lost 6 bases and J lost 9; bases outside the gene matches: 13. The CDR3 DNA sequence: TGCGCCAGCACCCCTAGCGGGAATGCCCTTGCTGAGCAGTTCTTC. Its translation is CASTPSGNALAEQFF.

The V gene is TRBV28, the J gene TRBJ2-6; D might be TRBD2 (5 bases). Germline CDR1 reads MDHEN; CDR2 reads SYDVKM. CDR3 length: 12 residues. V gave up 5 bases and J gave up 12 bases, with 11 bases separating them. This chain's CDR3 is CASSVTTSVLTF. CDR3 bases: TGTGCCAGCAGTGTGACTACGAGCGTCCTGACTTTC.

This clone has more than one count but fewer than ten. The chain is built from TRBV7-8 and TRBJ2-7, with a possible D match to TRBD2 (6 bases). The CDR3 extends over 14 amino acids. Germline V gene sequence: CDR1 SGHVS, CDR2 FQNEAQ. V was clipped by 3 bases and J by 3 bases, with 12 bases between them. DNA for the CDR3: TGTGCCAGCAGCTTCCGGGGTAGCGGCTACGAGCAGTACTTC. It codes for CASSFRGSGYEQYF.

The chain is built from TRBV7-9 and TRBJ2-1, with D possibly TRBD2 on 6 matching bases. CDR3 size: 12 residues. Germline V gives CDR1 SEHNR, CDR2 FQNEAQ (reference sequence). The V end was cut by 10 bases, the J end by 8 bases, with 15 bases between. The DNA of the CDR3 is TGTGCCACCTCTACACCGGGAGATGAGCAGTTCTTC. Its protein product is CATSTPGDEQFF.

V and J are TRBV19 and TRBJ1-1, with a weak D call TRBD1 (6 bases). The V end was cut by 7 bases, the J end by 4 bases, with 16 bases between. The germline V gene encodes CDR1 LNHDA and CDR2 SQIVND (reference sequence). CDR3 length: 14 residues. CDR3 sequence (DNA): TGTGCCAGTACCCTCCAGGGGTCTTTCACTGAAGCTTTCTTT. Protein product: CASTLQGSFTEAFF.

The chain employs TRBV5-1 and TRBJ2-5; tentative D call: TRBD1 (6 bases). The CDR3 runs 14 residues. Germline CDR1 reads SGHRS; CDR2 reads YFSETQ. V lost 1 base and J lost 5, with 12 bases in between. The CDR3 sequence: CASSLSGGAETQYF. CDR3 coding DNA: TGCGCCAGCAGCTTGTCTGGGGGCGCGGAGACCCAGTACTTC.

The chain employs TRBV7-2 and TRBJ2-7, with 8 bases identical to TRBD2. Germline CDR1 is SGHTA and CDR2 is FQGNSA. V gave up 7 bases and J gave up 2 bases; unmatched junction bases: 7. CDR3 length equals 14 residues. CDR3 nucleotides: TGTGCCAGCACCACCTTGGGACTAGCCTACGAGCAGTACTTC. It specifies CASTTLGLAYEQYF.

The chain joins TRBV7-9 to TRBJ2-7, with 10 bases that match TRBD2. In germline, CDR1 is SEHNR, CDR2 FQNEAQ (reference sequence). The J segment lost 3 bases and the V segment lost 5 bases, leaving 7 bases of the junction unmatched. CDR3 length: 15 amino acids. CDR3 amino acids: CASSARLAGGYEQYF. The CDR3 nucleotides are TGTGCCAGCAGCGCCAGACTAGCGGGCGGCTACGAGCAGTACTTC.